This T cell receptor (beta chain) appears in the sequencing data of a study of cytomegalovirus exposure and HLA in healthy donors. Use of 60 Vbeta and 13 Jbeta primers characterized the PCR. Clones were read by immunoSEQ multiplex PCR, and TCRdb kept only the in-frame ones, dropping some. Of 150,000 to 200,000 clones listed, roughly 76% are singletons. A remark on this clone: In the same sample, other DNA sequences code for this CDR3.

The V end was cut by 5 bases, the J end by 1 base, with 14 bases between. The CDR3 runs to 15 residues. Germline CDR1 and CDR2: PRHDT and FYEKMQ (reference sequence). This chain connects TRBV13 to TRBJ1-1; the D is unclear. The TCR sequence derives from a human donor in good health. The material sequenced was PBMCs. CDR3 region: CASSQEQRPNTEAFF. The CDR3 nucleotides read TGTGCCAGCAGCCAAGAACAGAGACCGAACACTGAAGCTTTCTTT.